One and the same sample provided the 24 T cell receptor beta chains below, sequenced in a study of T cell clones after liver transplantation. Measured with immunoSEQ multiplex PCR; TCRdb has only the in-frame clones, and not every one. Of nearly 15,000 clones in the sample, roughly 91% were seen once. Material: CD8+ T cells from blood, obtained before liver transplant. These receptors all stem from a human donor who received a liver transplant.

The chain links TRBV7-8 to TRBJ2-1, with 7 bases fitting TRBD2. CDR3 length equals 15 residues. V trimming: 3 bases; J trimming: 6 bases; junction bases outside the gene matches: 8. The germline CDR1 and CDR2 sequences are SGHVS and FQNEAQ. The DNA of the CDR3 is TGTGCCAGCAGCTTCGTGGGCGGGGGTTTCAATGAGCAGTTCTTC. This encodes CASSFVGGGFNEQFF.

The chain is built from TRBV5-1 and TRBJ2-1; TRBD2 matches at 7 bases. J gave up 0 bases and V 0 bases, and 3 bases lay outside the gene matches. Germline loops: CDR1 SGHRS, CDR2 YFSETQ. The CDR3 length is 16 residues. Here the CDR3 DNA reads TGCGCCAGCAGCTTGGCGCGGACTAGCTCCTACAATGAGCAGTTCTTC. Translating it yields CASSLARTSSYNEQFF.

This clone was recorded only once. V usage is TRBV11-3 and J usage is TRBJ2-7, with 9 positions matching TRBD1. Germline assignment: CDR1 SGHNT and CDR2 YENEEA. Germline trimming cut 5 bases from V and 4 bases from J; bases unmatched to any gene: 12. CDR3 length equals 16 residues. CDR3 DNA: TGTGCCAGCAGCCCACAGGGGGCTACTGGGGAGTACGAGCAGTACTTC. It yields the protein CASSPQGATGEYEQYF.

The rearrangement uses TRBV4-1 and TRBJ2-4; 7 bases map to TRBD1. Germline assignment: CDR1 MGHRA and CDR2 YSYEKL. This CDR3 is 12 amino acids long. The trim removed 2 bases at V and 13 bases at J, leaving 5 bases unmatched. The DNA for the CDR3 is TGCGCCAGCAGCCAATCCTTGGGACAGCAGTACTTC. Its translation is CASSQSLGQQYF.

The chain carries TRBV2 and TRBJ2-7, with 7 bases matching TRBD1. From germline, CDR1 is SNHLY and CDR2 FYNNEI. The length of the CDR3 is 14 residues. Trimming took 0 bases from V and 2 from J; bases not matched to a gene: 1. The CDR3 bases are TGTGCCAGCAGTGAAGCGGGACAGACCTACGAGCAGTACTTC. Translating gives CASSEAGQTYEQYF.

The V and J genes are TRBV7-6 and TRBJ2-7, with TRBD2 matching over 10 bases. The V gene's germline CDR1 is SGHVS and CDR2 FNYEAQ. This CDR3 is built from 16 residues. The V segment lost 1 base and the J segment 5 bases; nucleotides outside the gene matches: 8. Here the CDR3 DNA reads TGTGCCAGCAGCTTAGGTCCTAGCGGGAGCGGCAACGAGCAGTACTTC. Encoded protein: CASSLGPSGSGNEQYF.

The rearrangement joins TRBV7-9 to TRBJ2-7, with D perhaps TRBD2 (6 bases). The V gene's germline CDR1 is SEHNR and CDR2 FQNEAQ (reference sequence). The CDR3 sequence is 15 residues long. Trimming took off 5 bases at V and 2 bases at J, with 16 bases between the two ends. CDR3 bases: TGTGCCAGCAGCCCCCGGTTAGCGGAAGCCTACGAGCAGTACTTC. It yields the protein CASSPRLAEAYEQYF.

The chain employs TRBV28 and TRBJ1-5; D might be TRBD1 (6 bases). V lost 6 bases and J 0 bases, leaving 15 bases between the germline ends. This CDR3 is built from 16 residues. Germline V gives CDR1 MDHEN, CDR2 SYDVKM. The CDR3 is CASRHSRGYSNQPQHF. CDR3 bases: TGTGCCAGCAGGCACAGCAGGGGTTATAGCAATCAGCCCCAGCATTTT.

CDR3 in amino acids: CASSQGFETSVFYTQYF. The CDR3 coding sequence is TGTGCCAGCAGCCAAGGGTTCGAGACTAGCGTCTTTTATACGCAGTATTTT. V usage is TRBV14 and J usage is TRBJ2-3; TRBD2 agrees at 8 bases. CDR1 and CDR2 from the germline V gene are SGHDN and FVKESK. Trimming removed 1 base from V and 7 bases from J; junction bases left unmatched: 13. The CDR3 spans 17 residues.

A single count supports this clone. This chain links TRBV29-1 with TRBJ1-1; 7 bases match TRBD1. Germline V gene data show CDR1 as SQVTM and CDR2 as ANQGSEA. The CDR3 runs to 14 residues. The junction had 7 bases not matched to a gene; V was cut back by 0 bases and J by 6 bases. CDR3 sequence: CSVEDWEGAPEAFF. In DNA, the CDR3 is TGCAGCGTTGAAGATTGGGAGGGGGCGCCTGAAGCTTTCTTT.

The chain links TRBV7-9 to TRBJ2-3, with unresolved D. The CDR3 covers 13 residues. CDR1 and CDR2 (germline): SEHNR, FQNEAQ (reference sequence). V was cut by 4 bases and J by 4 bases, with 9 bases left in between. The CDR3, as DNA: TGTGCCAGCAGCTCGCCCAGCCCAGATACGCAGTATTTT. It yields the protein CASSSPSPDTQYF.

By frequency in the sample, this clone is large. The rearrangement links TRBV5-1 to TRBJ2-2; D perhaps matches TRBD1 (5 bases). The CDR3 consists of 16 residues. CDR1 and CDR2 from the germline V gene are SGHRS and YFSETQ. V was shortened by 4 bases and J by 6 bases, with 19 bases between the two germline ends. The CDR3 DNA reads TGCGCCAGCAGCCCAACAGGAGTAGGGATCCCCGGGGAGCTGTTTTTT. Protein sequence: CASSPTGVGIPGELFF. The entire variable domain, with the rest obtained from reference TRBV5-1 and TRBJ2-2, is as follows: KAGVTQTPRYLIKTRGQQVTLSCSPISGHRSVSWYQQTPGQGLQFLFEYFSETQRNKGNFPGRFSGRQFSNSRSEMNVSTLELGDSALYLCASSPTGVGIPGELFFGEGSRLTVL.

This clone has a single count. The V call is TRBV15, the J call TRBJ1-1, with D unresolved. Germline V gives CDR1 LNHNV, CDR2 YYDKDF (reference sequence). The length of the CDR3 is 16 residues. Trimming stripped 0 bases from V and 5 bases from J, with 16 bases between. The CDR3 DNA sequence: TGTGCCACCAGCAGAGATCGTGCGGGGAATCCAACTGAAGCTTTCTTT. As protein: CATSRDRAGNPTEAFF.

This rearrangement joins TRBV27 to TRBJ2-7, with D possibly matching TRBD1 (5 bases). The ends were cut back, 4 bases at V and 5 bases at J, with 9 bases in the middle. The CDR3 runs 12 residues. CDR1 is MNHEY and CDR2 is SMNVEV in the germline V gene (reference sequence). The CDR3 sequence: CASSWQGNEQYF. The CDR3 nucleotides read TGTGCCAGCAGTTGGCAGGGAAACGAGCAGTACTTC.

The chain links TRBV7-6 to TRBJ2-7; D may be TRBD1 or TRBD2 (5 bases each). The CDR3 covers 14 residues. CDR1 is SGHVS, CDR2 FNYEAQ, per germline. V lost 7 bases to trimming and J lost 0 bases, with 13 bases between them. CDR3 sequence reads: CASNLGRSSYEQYF. CDR3 bases: TGTGCCAGCAACTTGGGACGGAGCTCCTACGAGCAGTACTTC. The full variable domain, rest sourced from reference TRBV7-6 and TRBJ2-7, is GAGVSQSPRYKVTKRGQDVALRCDPISGHVSLYWYRQALGQGPEFLTYFNYEAQQDKSGLPNDRFSAERPEGSISTLTIQRTEQRDSAMYRCASNLGRSSYEQYFGPGTRLTVT.

V gene TRBV10-2 combines with J gene TRBJ1-3, with D uncertain. Per the germline V gene, CDR1 is WSHSY and CDR2 is SAAADI. V was shortened by 2 bases and J by 0 bases, with 8 bases between the two germline ends. This CDR3 comprises 15 residues. CDR3 sequence (DNA): TGCGCCAGCAGTGAGGGAGAGGGCTCTGGAAACACCATATATTTT. The encoded protein is CASSEGEGSGNTIYF.

The rearrangement joins TRBV25-1 to TRBJ2-1; no clear D. V was pared by 5 bases and J by 10 bases, with 9 bases between. The CDR3 is 11 residues long. The germline gives CDR1 MGHDK, CDR2 SYGVNS. CDR3 protein: CASSNIGEQFF. The DNA for the CDR3 is TGTGCCAGCAGTAATATTGGCGAGCAGTTCTTC.

The rearrangement links TRBV6-5 to TRBJ1-1; a weak D match, TRBD1 (6 bases). Germline loops: CDR1 MNHEY, CDR2 SVGAGI. Trimming shortened V by 0 bases and J by 4 bases, and 15 bases separated the two germline ends. The CDR3 covers 16 residues. DNA for the CDR3: TGTGCCAGCAGTTACTCGTACAGGGTACGGGGCACTGAAGCTTTCTTT. Translating gives CASSYSYRVRGTEAFF.

The chain links TRBV28 to TRBJ2-4, with 7 bases lining up with TRBD1. Germline-derived CDR1 and CDR2 are MDHEN and SYDVKM. CDR3 length equals 15 residues. The trim removed 7 bases at V and 0 bases at J, leaving 6 bases unmatched. CDR3 protein: CASNRDRVAKNIQYF. Here the CDR3 DNA reads TGTGCCAGCAACCGGGACAGAGTAGCCAAAAACATTCAGTACTTC.

The chain carries TRBV7-8 and TRBJ2-7; D might be TRBD2 (6 bases). CDR1 is SGHVS, CDR2 FQNEAQ, per germline. V was pared by 8 bases and J by 2 bases, with 10 bases between. The CDR3 is 12 amino acids. The CDR3 loop reads CASGGSAYEQYF. Written as DNA, the CDR3 is TGTGCCAGCGGAGGGAGTGCCTACGAGCAGTACTTC.

The genes are TRBV2 and TRBJ1-6; 7 positions match TRBD1. Looked up from germline, CDR1 is SNHLY and CDR2 is FYNNEI. CDR3 length equals 15 residues. V lost 7 bases, J lost 8 bases, and 11 bases stayed unmatched. Here the CDR3 reads CASTSGRTGDSPLHF. In nucleotides, the CDR3 is TGTGCCAGCACGTCGGGCCGAACAGGGGATTCACCCCTCCACTTT.

The chain joins TRBV9 to TRBJ2-6, with 7 positions matching TRBD1. CDR1 is SGDLS, CDR2 YYNGEE, per germline. The CDR3 is made up of 14 amino acids. The ends lost 8 bases at V and 0 bases at J; junction bases unmatched: 2. The CDR3 reads CASSGGSGANVLTF. The CDR3 DNA is TGTGCCAGTTCAGGGGGCTCTGGGGCCAACGTCCTGACTTTC.

The rearrangement joins TRBV27 to TRBJ2-7, with D possibly TRBD2 on 5 matching bases. V lost 2 bases, J lost 3 bases, and 14 bases lay in between. This CDR3 has 15 amino acids. The germline V gene encodes CDR1 MNHEY and CDR2 SMNVEV (reference sequence). The CDR3 region is CASSLGGRGYYEQYF. The DNA for the CDR3 is TGTGCCAGCAGTTTAGGAGGAAGAGGATACTACGAGCAGTACTTC.

The chain recombines TRBV11-2 with TRBJ1-1; TRBD1 agrees at 7 bases. CDR1 is SGHAT, CDR2 FQNNGV, per germline. The CDR3 loop spans 13 amino acids. Trimming removed 3 bases from V and 4 bases from J; junction bases left unmatched: 2. The CDR3 is CASSLGQTTEAFF. CDR3 bases: TGTGCCAGCAGCTTGGGACAGACCACTGAAGCTTTCTTT.